One sample yielded the 8 T cell receptor beta chains listed below, sequenced in a study of shared clonotypes between healthy human individuals. Repertoires were generated with immunoSEQ multiplex PCR, while TCRdb's copy carries only in-frame clones and drops some. The data show 550,000 to 600,000 clones, around three quarters seen once. The sample was PBMCs. The receptors come from a woman aged 40 to 55 in good health. Some clones in this sample may be carry-over from other donors' samples.

This chain uses TRBV19 with TRBJ1-5; TRBD1 matches 7 bases. This CDR3 contains 14 residues. CDR1 LNHDA and CDR2 SQIVND come from the germline V gene (reference sequence). The trim removed 7 bases at V and 4 bases at J, leaving 7 bases unmatched. CDR3: CASTRRQGNQPQHF. CDR3 DNA sequence: TGTGCCAGTACCAGAAGACAGGGAAATCAGCCCCAGCATTTT. Combining the CDR3 with reference TRBV19 and TRBJ1-5 gives the whole variable domain DGGITQSPKYLFRKEGQNVTLSCEQNLNHDAMYWYRQDPGQGLRLIYYSQIVNDFQKGDIAEGYSVSREKKESFPLTVTSAQKNPTAFYLCASTRRQGNQPQHFGDGTRLSIL.

The rearrangement joins TRBV27 to TRBJ2-1; a weak D match, TRBD2 (6 bases). Per the germline V gene, CDR1 is MNHEY and CDR2 is SMNVEV (reference sequence). The germline V and J ends were trimmed by 4 bases and 0 bases, with 13 bases remaining between them. CDR3 length: 16 residues. CDR3 bases: TGTGCCAGCAGTTACAGGCTAGCGCTCTCCTACAATGAGCAGTTCTTC. This sequence encodes CASSYRLALSYNEQFF.

This clone was seen only a few times. V and J are TRBV15 and TRBJ2-7; D uncertain. This CDR3 contains 15 residues. Per the germline V gene, CDR1 is LNHNV and CDR2 is YYDKDF (reference sequence). The V end was cut by 1 base, the J end by 0 bases, with 10 bases between. Written as DNA, the CDR3 is TGTGCCACCAGCAGAGGCACGACTGTCTCCTACGAGCAGTACTTC. Translated, it gives CATSRGTTVSYEQYF.

CDR3 protein: CASSLGTSGTTQYF. CDR3 coding DNA: TGTGCCAGCAGCTTAGGGACTAGCGGCACCACTCAGTACTTC. The rearrangement links TRBV7-8 to TRBJ2-4, with 10 bases fitting TRBD2. Germline V gene sequence: CDR1 SGHVS, CDR2 FQNEAQ. The V and J ends lost 1 base and 12 bases, in that order; junction bases with no gene match: 6. The CDR3 contains 14 residues.

Remarks on this clone: This probably arose from a read error, given a far larger clone one base away. V and J are TRBV30 and TRBJ1-1, with TRBD1 matching 7 bases. Germline assignment: CDR1 GTSNPN and CDR2 SVGIG (reference sequence). The CDR3 consists of 13 residues. J lost 7 bases, V lost 4 bases, and 9 bases had no gene match. The CDR3 DNA sequence: TGTGCCTGGACCAGGCAGAGGGACAGTGAAGCTTTCTTT. It specifies CAWTRQRDSEAFF.

The chain joins TRBV4-1 to TRBJ1-5, with a tentative D call TRBD1 (5 bases). V was shortened by 3 bases and J by 2 bases, with 17 bases between the two germline ends. Looked up from germline, CDR1 is MGHRA and CDR2 is YSYEKL. This CDR3 contains 17 residues. CDR3: CASSQGRLGRGNQPQHF. CDR3 nucleotides: TGCGCCAGCAGCCAGGGGCGCCTAGGGAGAGGCAATCAGCCCCAGCATTTT.

In regard to this clone: A far bigger clonotype differs at one base, so this is likely a read error. The chain combines TRBV28 with TRBJ2-7; possibly TRBD1 for D (6 bases). The CDR3 runs to 12 residues. With 3 bases removed from V and 4 bases from J, the gap between germline ends came to 7 bases. Germline CDR1 and CDR2: MDHEN and SYDVKM. The chain's CDR3 is CASSFGQYEQYF. The CDR3 coding sequence is TGTGCCAGCAGTTTCGGACAGTACGAGCAGTACTTC.

The chain joins TRBV7-9 to TRBJ1-3, with D unresolved. V was clipped by 4 bases and J by 0 bases, with 13 bases between them. This CDR3 is built from 16 residues. Germline-derived CDR1 and CDR2 are SEHNR and FQNEAQ (reference sequence). The DNA for the CDR3 is TGTGCCAGCAGCTCCTCACCTAGCTCCTCTGGAAACACCATATATTTT. Residues: CASSSSPSSSGNTIYF.